The 10 T cell receptor beta chains in this list originate from one sample, sequenced in a study of technical replicates of blood from several donors (dated by TCRdb to about 2017). Receptor amplification or capture employed the immunoSEQ multiplex PCR assay. TCRdb mirrors the immuneACCESS table, restricted to in-frame sequences. Some clones are absent from its copies; in checked studies, under half trace to an unresolved V gene, and the reason for the others is unknown. The sample table records some 77,000 clones; 80% to 90% of these occur just once. The top ten constitute under 5.5% of the sample. Sequencing was done on a sample of PBMCs. These receptors were collected from a human donor in good health. Some clones in this sample may be carry-over from other donors' samples.

About this clone: The junction departs from germline at one end; a sequencing error may be responsible. The chain couples TRBV5-1 to TRBJ2-3, with 8 nucleotides matching TRBD1. Looked up from germline, CDR1 is SGHRS and CDR2 is YFSETQ. CDR3 length: 14 amino acids. The CDR3 DNA follows: TGTGCCACCCAGAGACAGGGGAGGTCAGATACGCAGTATTTT. It codes for CATQRQGRSDTQYF.

This chain links TRBV9 with TRBJ1-2; TRBD1 matches 10 bases. With 4 bases clipped from V and 7 bases from J, the junction kept 4 bases outside the gene matches. The CDR3 covers 13 residues. CDR1 is SGDLS, CDR2 YYNGEE, per germline. The CDR3 reads CASSRTGGSGYTF. CDR3 nucleotides: TGTGCCAGCAGCAGGACAGGGGGGAGTGGCTACACCTTC.

This clone was detected only a few times. V usage is TRBV10-3 and J usage is TRBJ1-6; TRBD1 might be the D (6 bases). There are 13 residues in the CDR3. From germline, CDR1 is ENHRY and CDR2 SYGVKD. The V gene lost 2 bases and the J gene lost 10 bases, with 9 bases spanning the gap. The CDR3 DNA sequence: TGTGCCATCAGTGAGACCACAGGGTCACCCCTCCACTTT. It translates to CAISETTGSPLHF.

This chain connects TRBV5-1 to TRBJ1-6, with D possibly TRBD1 on 6 matching bases. Germline-derived CDR1 and CDR2 are SGHRS and YFSETQ. Between the trimmed V and J ends, which lost 3 bases and 8 bases, there was a span of 12 bases. CDR3 length equals 14 residues. For the CDR3, the DNA is TGCGCCAGCAGCTCAGGGGCGGTAGATTCACCCCTCCACTTT. Translated: CASSSGAVDSPLHF. Filled out from reference TRBV5-1 and TRBJ1-6, the complete variable domain reads KAGVTQTPRYLIKTRGQQVTLSCSPISGHRSVSWYQQTPGQGLQFLFEYFSETQRNKGNFPGRFSGRQFSNSRSEMNVSTLELGDSALYLCASSSGAVDSPLHFGNGTRLTVT.

The chain links TRBV6-1 to TRBJ1-2; no reliable D call. Per germline, CDR1 MNHNS and CDR2 SASEGT. This CDR3 has 13 amino acids. Trimming removed 7 bases at V and 1 base at J, with 10 bases between. CDR3 nucleotide sequence: TGTGCCAGCATCTCACGCGGTAACTATGGCTACACCTTC. It yields the protein CASISRGNYGYTF.

The chain combines TRBV4-3 with TRBJ2-7; D is unresolved. This CDR3 has 15 residues. CDR1 and CDR2 from the germline V gene are LGHNA and YSLEER. Trimming removed 3 bases from V and 3 bases from J, with 15 bases in between. The CDR3 DNA is TGCGCCAGCAGCCAGCGGCGTGGCATCTACTACGAGCAGTACTTC. Translating gives CASSQRRGIYYEQYF.

The chain couples TRBV14 to TRBJ1-2, with D hard to call. Germline assignment: CDR1 SGHDN and CDR2 FVKESK. The CDR3 spans 15 residues. Trimming removed 4 bases at V and 2 bases at J, with 14 bases between. CDR3 in amino acids: CASSPGGGWNYGYTF. The CDR3 bases are TGTGCCAGCAGCCCCGGAGGAGGGTGGAACTATGGCTACACCTTC. Together with reference TRBV14 and TRBJ1-2, the CDR3 gives the full variable domain: EAGVTQFPSHSVIEKGQTVTLRCDPISGHDNLYWYRRVMGKEIKFLLHFVKESKQDESGMPNNRFLAERTGGTYSTLKVQPAELEDSGVYFCASSPGGGWNYGYTFGSGTRLTVV.

The V call is TRBV4-3, the J call TRBJ2-2; 7 nucleotides match TRBD1. V dropped 7 bases and J dropped 2; count of bases not matched to a gene: 7. The CDR3 consists of 15 residues. Looked up from germline, CDR1 is LGHNA and CDR2 is YSLEER. Here the CDR3 reads CASKNDRDNTGELFF. In DNA form, the CDR3 reads TGCGCCAGCAAAAACGACAGGGACAACACCGGGGAGCTGTTTTTT.

This chain connects TRBV7-2 to TRBJ2-3, with D perhaps matching TRBD2 (5 bases). V shed 3 bases and J shed 0 bases, with 10 bases lying between them. In germline, CDR1 is SGHTA, CDR2 FQGNSA. The CDR3 is made up of 15 amino acids. CDR3 amino acids: CASSLVRTSTDTQYF. In DNA, the CDR3 is TGTGCCAGCAGCTTGGTCAGGACTAGCACAGATACGCAGTATTTT. Together with reference TRBV7-2 and TRBJ2-3, the CDR3 gives the full variable domain: GAGVSQSPSNKVTEKGKDVELRCDPISGHTALYWYRQSLGQGLEFLIYFQGNSAPDKSGLPSDRFSAERTGGSVSTLTIQRTQQEDSAVYLCASSLVRTSTDTQYFGPGTRLTVL.

V is TRBV6-1 and J is TRBJ1-1, with a possible D match to TRBD1 (6 bases). CDR1 is MNHNS and CDR2 is SASEGT in the germline V gene. Trimming took 10 bases from V and 3 from J, leaving 6 bases between them. The length of the CDR3 is 10 residues. The CDR3 sequence is CATGDTEAFF. The DNA of the CDR3 is TGTGCCACAGGGGACACTGAAGCTTTCTTT.